These T cell receptor beta chains were read from a single sample in a study of CD8 T cells in ankylosing spondylitis. TCRdb independently ran MiXCR on the 5' RACE reads; one entry per CDR3 protein. The data contain around 480,000 distinct CDR3 sequences, 15% to 20% of them singletons. Input material: blood, either unsorted or a sorted T cell fraction (not recorded which). These receptors were collected from a male donor with ankylosing spondylitis. Both conserved end residues are part of each CDR3. D genes are given only for firm matches. The size entry is marked missing in some rows and otherwise reads once, few, many or a size class.

v_gene: TRBV7-6
j_gene: TRBJ2-1
abundance: few
d_gene: TRBD1
CDR3aa: CASSRQTSGGGRYNEQFF
CDR3nt: TGTGCCAGCAGCCGACAAACTTCAGGGGGCGGAAGATACAATGAGCAGTTCTTC

v_gene: TRBV7-2
j_gene: TRBJ1-2
abundance: few
d_gene: TRBD1
CDR3aa: CASSLAPGTGLNNYGYTF
CDR3nt: TGTGCCAGCAGCTTAGCACCCGGGACAGGGCTCAATAACTATGGCTACACCTTC

v_gene: TRBV5-1
j_gene: TRBJ2-5
abundance: few
d_gene: NA
CDR3aa: CASSKEETQYF
CDR3nt: TGCGCCAGCAGCAAGGAAGAGACCCAGTACTTC

v_gene: TRBV20-1
j_gene: TRBJ2-7
abundance: few
d_gene: TRBD2
CDR3aa: CSARARGSGRYGEQYF
CDR3nt: TGCAGTGCTAGAGCTCGCGGTAGCGGGAGGTATGGCGAGCAGTACTTC

v_gene: TRBV12-3/TRBV12-4
j_gene: TRBJ2-4
abundance: many
d_gene: NA
CDR3aa: CASSLTELAKNIQYF
CDR3nt: TGTGCCAGCAGTTTAACCGAGCTAGCCAAAAACATTCAGTACTTC

v_gene: TRBV7-2
j_gene: TRBJ2-7
abundance: few
d_gene: NA
CDR3aa: CASSLAWDSSYEQYF
CDR3nt: TGTGCCAGCAGCTTAGCATGGGACTCTTCCTACGAGCAGTACTTC

v_gene: TRBV14
j_gene: TRBJ2-1
abundance: NA
d_gene: NA
CDR3aa: CASSQGLISYNEQFF
CDR3nt: TGTGCCAGCAGCCAAGGTCTGATCTCCTACAATGAGCAGTTCTTC

v_gene: TRBV20-1
j_gene: TRBJ2-7
abundance: NA
d_gene: NA
CDR3aa: CSASPGGKSSYEQYF
CDR3nt: TGCAGTGCTAGCCCGGGTGGCAAATCCTCCTACGAGCAGTACTTC

v_gene: TRBV15
j_gene: TRBJ1-6
abundance: few
d_gene: NA
CDR3aa: CATSREGGKRSYNSPLHF
CDR3nt: TGTGCCACCAGCAGAGAGGGGGGTAAGAGGTCCTATAATTCACCCCTCCACTTT

v_gene: TRBV15
j_gene: TRBJ2-1
abundance: NA
d_gene: NA
CDR3aa: CATSRARWEHSNEQFF
CDR3nt: TGTGCCACCAGCAGAGCCCGTTGGGAGCATAGTAATGAGCAGTTCTTC

v_gene: TRBV5-1
j_gene: TRBJ2-1
abundance: many
d_gene: NA
CDR3aa: CASSLGGPYNEQFF
CDR3nt: TGCGCCAGCAGCTTGGGGGGCCCCTACAATGAGCAGTTCTTC

v_gene: TRBV7-2
j_gene: TRBJ1-6
abundance: few
d_gene: TRBD1
CDR3aa: CASSSRQGHSPLHF
CDR3nt: TGTGCCAGCAGCTCCCGACAGGGACATTCACCCCTCCACTTT

v_gene: TRBV5-1
j_gene: TRBJ2-1
abundance: NA
d_gene: TRBD2
CDR3aa: CASSSVGIGSGGNEQFF
CDR3nt: TGCGCCAGCAGCTCGGTGGGAATTGGGTCCGGGGGGAATGAGCAGTTCTTC

v_gene: TRBV24-1
j_gene: TRBJ2-3
abundance: many
d_gene: NA
CDR3aa: CATAPGRFNTDTQYF
CDR3nt: TGTGCCACCGCACCCGGCAGGTTTAACACAGATACGCAGTATTTT

v_gene: TRBV6-5
j_gene: TRBJ2-7
abundance: NA
d_gene: NA
CDR3aa: CASSYSGSALEQYF
CDR3nt: TGTGCCAGCAGTTACTCCGGGTCGGCCCTCGAGCAGTACTTC

v_gene: TRBV20-1
j_gene: TRBJ2-4
abundance: NA
d_gene: NA
CDR3aa: CSARDSKVGKNIQYF
CDR3nt: TGCAGTGCTAGAGATTCCAAGGTTGGCAAAAACATTCAGTACTTC

v_gene: TRBV30
j_gene: TRBJ1-5
abundance: NA
d_gene: TRBD1
CDR3aa: CAWSVRQGNYQPQHF
CDR3nt: TGTGCCTGGAGTGTCCGACAGGGAAATTATCAGCCCCAGCATTTT

v_gene: TRBV6-1
j_gene: TRBJ1-5
abundance: NA
d_gene: TRBD1
CDR3aa: CATKPGTANQPQHF
CDR3nt: TGTGCCACCAAACCGGGGACAGCAAATCAGCCCCAGCATTTT

v_gene: TRBV20-1
j_gene: TRBJ1-2
abundance: NA
d_gene: NA
CDR3aa: CSAQGGASYGYTF
CDR3nt: TGCAGTGCCCAAGGGGGGGCCTCCTATGGCTACACCTTC

v_gene: TRBV20-1
j_gene: TRBJ2-7
abundance: NA
d_gene: TRBD2
CDR3aa: CSASGTQGLAASEQYF
CDR3nt: TGCAGTGCATCCGGGACTCAAGGACTAGCGGCTTCCGAGCAGTACTTC

v_gene: TRBV19
j_gene: TRBJ2-7
abundance: NA
d_gene: TRBD1
CDR3aa: CASSQGTGGIYEQYF
CDR3nt: TGTGCCAGTAGCCAAGGGACAGGGGGGATCTACGAGCAGTACTTC

v_gene: TRBV7-8
j_gene: TRBJ1-2
abundance: many
d_gene: NA
CDR3aa: CASSLLGRGYTF
CDR3nt: TGTGCCAGCAGCTTACTCGGCCGGGGCTACACCTTC

v_gene: TRBV7-8
j_gene: TRBJ1-5
abundance: NA
d_gene: NA
CDR3aa: CASSLRSDDNQPQHF
CDR3nt: TGTGCCAGCAGCTTACGTTCCGATGACAATCAGCCCCAGCATTTT

v_gene: TRBV10-3
j_gene: TRBJ1-2
abundance: NA
d_gene: NA
CDR3aa: CAISESGIGYGYTF
CDR3nt: TGTGCCATCAGTGAGTCCGGGATAGGCTATGGCTACACCTTC

v_gene: TRBV7-3
j_gene: TRBJ2-2
abundance: few
d_gene: TRBD1
CDR3aa: CASSLIPGTGGGGELFF
CDR3nt: TGTGCCAGCAGCTTAATTCCCGGGACAGGGGGCGGCGGGGAGCTGTTTTTT

v_gene: TRBV11-2
j_gene: TRBJ2-5
abundance: few
d_gene: NA
CDR3aa: CASSSAGVGETQYF
CDR3nt: TGTGCCAGCAGCTCTGCAGGGGTGGGGGAGACCCAGTACTTC

v_gene: TRBV3-1
j_gene: TRBJ2-5
abundance: NA
d_gene: NA
CDR3aa: CASSQFSQETQYF
CDR3nt: TGTGCCAGCAGCCAGTTCAGCCAAGAGACCCAGTACTTC

v_gene: TRBV7-2
j_gene: TRBJ2-7
abundance: few
d_gene: NA
CDR3aa: CASSLRTGKGGEQYF
CDR3nt: TGTGCCAGCAGCTTACGGACAGGCAAGGGGGGTGAGCAGTACTTC

v_gene: TRBV12-3/TRBV12-4
j_gene: TRBJ2-1
abundance: NA
d_gene: TRBD2
CDR3aa: CASSRIRAGASEQFF
CDR3nt: TGTGCCAGCAGCCGGATCAGAGCGGGGGCCAGTGAGCAGTTCTTC

v_gene: TRBV12-3/TRBV12-4
j_gene: TRBJ1-3
abundance: many
d_gene: TRBD1
CDR3aa: CASSETLDRQGNTIYF
CDR3nt: TGTGCCAGCAGTGAGACCCTAGATCGACAGGGGAACACCATATATTTT

v_gene: TRBV21-1
j_gene: TRBJ1-1
abundance: few
d_gene: NA
CDR3aa: CASSKARLGDGGTEAFF
CDR3nt: TGTGCCAGCAGCAAAGCTCGATTAGGGGACGGGGGGACTGAAGCTTTCTTT

v_gene: TRBV7-6
j_gene: TRBJ2-3
abundance: many
d_gene: NA
CDR3aa: CASSLDGAGTDTQYF
CDR3nt: TGTGCCAGCAGCTTAGACGGGGCAGGCACAGATACGCAGTATTTT

v_gene: TRBV6-1
j_gene: TRBJ2-1
abundance: NA
d_gene: TRBD2
CDR3aa: CASSPLAGRRGEQFF
CDR3nt: TGTGCCAGCAGCCCATTAGCGGGAAGGCGTGGTGAGCAGTTCTTC

v_gene: TRBV6-1
j_gene: TRBJ2-3
abundance: few
d_gene: TRBD2
CDR3aa: CASSGLTSGSTDTQYF
CDR3nt: TGTGCCAGCAGTGGACTTACTAGCGGTAGCACAGATACGCAGTATTTT

v_gene: TRBV12-3/TRBV12-4
j_gene: TRBJ2-1
abundance: NA
d_gene: TRBD2
CDR3aa: CASTLSGRADNAQFF
CDR3nt: TGTGCCAGCACCCTGAGCGGGAGGGCTGATAATGCGCAGTTCTTC

v_gene: TRBV24-1
j_gene: TRBJ2-2
abundance: few
d_gene: NA
CDR3aa: CATSDPNGFSVGELFF
CDR3nt: TGTGCCACCAGTGACCCCAACGGATTCTCGGTCGGGGAGCTGTTTTTT

v_gene: TRBV7-9
j_gene: TRBJ2-5
abundance: NA
d_gene: TRBD1
CDR3aa: CASSLGTGSKQETQYF
CDR3nt: TGTGCCAGCAGCTTAGGGACAGGGAGTAAGCAAGAGACCCAGTACTTC

v_gene: TRBV20-1
j_gene: TRBJ2-7
abundance: NA
d_gene: TRBD1
CDR3aa: CSARDLDRGNGEQYF
CDR3nt: TGCAGTGCTAGAGACTTGGACAGGGGAAACGGGGAGCAGTACTTC

v_gene: TRBV18
j_gene: TRBJ1-1
abundance: few
d_gene: NA
CDR3aa: CASSRAPLVNTEAFF
CDR3nt: TGTGCCAGCTCACGGGCCCCTCTGGTGAACACTGAAGCTTTCTTT

v_gene: TRBV20-1
j_gene: TRBJ1-6
abundance: few
d_gene: TRBD1
CDR3aa: CSAPNPGQGNSPLHF
CDR3nt: TGCAGTGCTCCAAACCCGGGACAGGGGAATTCACCCCTCCACTTT

v_gene: TRBV6-4
j_gene: TRBJ2-7
abundance: few
d_gene: NA
CDR3aa: CASSDSSFAPQYF
CDR3nt: TGTGCCAGCAGTGACTCGAGTTTTGCGCCCCAGTACTTC

v_gene: TRBV9
j_gene: TRBJ2-1
abundance: few
d_gene: NA
CDR3aa: CASSSEQGFTFSYNEQFF
CDR3nt: TGTGCCAGCAGCTCGGAGCAGGGGTTCACTTTCTCCTACAATGAGCAGTTCTTC

v_gene: TRBV6-2/TRBV6-3
j_gene: TRBJ2-1
abundance: NA
d_gene: NA
CDR3aa: CASSWISSYNEQFF
CDR3nt: TGTGCCAGCAGTTGGATTAGCTCCTACAATGAGCAGTTCTTC

v_gene: TRBV7-2
j_gene: TRBJ2-1
abundance: few
d_gene: NA
CDR3aa: CASSFFSDEQFF
CDR3nt: TGTGCCAGCAGCTTTTTTTCAGATGAGCAGTTCTTC

v_gene: TRBV5-1
j_gene: TRBJ2-7
abundance: NA
d_gene: TRBD1
CDR3aa: CASSETLTGAEQYF
CDR3nt: TGCGCCAGCAGCGAAACGCTGACAGGGGCCGAGCAGTACTTC

v_gene: TRBV5-1
j_gene: TRBJ1-5
abundance: NA
d_gene: NA
CDR3aa: CASSSDGNNQPQHF
CDR3nt: TGCGCCAGCAGCTCGGACGGAAACAATCAGCCCCAGCATTTT

v_gene: TRBV20-1
j_gene: TRBJ2-7
abundance: NA
d_gene: NA
CDR3aa: CSAAPRGGDFEQYF
CDR3nt: TGCAGTGCTGCACCAAGGGGGGGGGACTTCGAGCAGTACTTC

v_gene: TRBV20-1
j_gene: TRBJ1-1
abundance: NA
d_gene: TRBD1
CDR3aa: CSARGGQGAWNTEAFF
CDR3nt: TGCAGTGCTAGAGGGGGACAGGGGGCATGGAACACTGAAGCTTTCTTT